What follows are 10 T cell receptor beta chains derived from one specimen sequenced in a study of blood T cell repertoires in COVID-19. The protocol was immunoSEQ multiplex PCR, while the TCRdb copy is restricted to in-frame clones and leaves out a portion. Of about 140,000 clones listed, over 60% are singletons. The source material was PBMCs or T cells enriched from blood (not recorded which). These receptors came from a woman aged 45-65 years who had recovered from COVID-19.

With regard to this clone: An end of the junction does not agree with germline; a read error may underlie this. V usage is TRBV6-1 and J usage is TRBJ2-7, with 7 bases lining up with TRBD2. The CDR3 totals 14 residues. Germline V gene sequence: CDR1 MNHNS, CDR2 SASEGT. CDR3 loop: CASGEGGSSYEQYF. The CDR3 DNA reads TGTGCCAGCGGTGAGGGAGGGAGCTCCTACGAGCAGTACTTC.

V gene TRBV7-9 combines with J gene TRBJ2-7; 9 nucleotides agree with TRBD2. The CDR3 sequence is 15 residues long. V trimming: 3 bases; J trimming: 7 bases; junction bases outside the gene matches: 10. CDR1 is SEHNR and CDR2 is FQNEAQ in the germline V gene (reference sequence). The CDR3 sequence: CASSFSGGRVKEQYF. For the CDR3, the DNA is TGTGCCAGCAGCTTCTCCGGCGGGAGGGTTAAAGAGCAGTACTTC.

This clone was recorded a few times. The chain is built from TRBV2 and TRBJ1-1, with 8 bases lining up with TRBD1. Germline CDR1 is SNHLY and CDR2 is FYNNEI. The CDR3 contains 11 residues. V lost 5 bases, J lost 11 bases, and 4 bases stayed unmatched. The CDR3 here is CASSTTGVAFF. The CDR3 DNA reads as TGTGCCAGCAGTACGACAGGGGTGGCTTTCTTT.

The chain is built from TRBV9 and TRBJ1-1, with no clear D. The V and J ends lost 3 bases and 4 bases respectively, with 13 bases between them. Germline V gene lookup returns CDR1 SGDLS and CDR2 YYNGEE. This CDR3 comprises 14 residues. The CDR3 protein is CASSALSGFTEAFF. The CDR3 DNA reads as TGTGCCAGCAGCGCTCTCTCGGGGTTCACTGAAGCTTTCTTT.

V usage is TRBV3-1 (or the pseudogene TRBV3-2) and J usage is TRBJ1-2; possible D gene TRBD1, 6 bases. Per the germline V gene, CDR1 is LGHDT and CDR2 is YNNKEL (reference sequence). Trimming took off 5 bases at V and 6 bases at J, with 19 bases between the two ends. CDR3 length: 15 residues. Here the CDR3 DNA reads TGTGCCAGCAGCATCCGACAGGTCCAAGGGGATGGCTACACCTTC. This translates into CASSIRQVQGDGYTF.

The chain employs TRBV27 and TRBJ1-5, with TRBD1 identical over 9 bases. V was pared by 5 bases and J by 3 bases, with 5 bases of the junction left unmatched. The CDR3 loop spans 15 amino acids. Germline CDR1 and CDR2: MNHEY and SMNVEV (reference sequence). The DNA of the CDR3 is TGTGCCAGCAGTCGGACAGGGGACTTCAATCAGCCCCAGCATTTT. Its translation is CASSRTGDFNQPQHF.

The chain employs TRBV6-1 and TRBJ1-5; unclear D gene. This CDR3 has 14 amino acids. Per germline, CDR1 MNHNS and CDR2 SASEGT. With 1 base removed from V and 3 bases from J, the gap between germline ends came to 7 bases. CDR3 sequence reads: CASSEGLLNQPQHF. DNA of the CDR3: TGTGCCAGCAGTGAAGGGCTGCTCAATCAGCCCCAGCATTTT.

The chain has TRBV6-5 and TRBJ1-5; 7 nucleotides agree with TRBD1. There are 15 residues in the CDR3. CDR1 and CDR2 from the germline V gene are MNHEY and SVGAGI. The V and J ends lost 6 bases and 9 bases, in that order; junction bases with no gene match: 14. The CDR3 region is CASRGRGAAMGPQHF. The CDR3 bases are TGTGCCAGCAGGGGCAGGGGGGCCGCCATGGGGCCCCAGCATTTT.

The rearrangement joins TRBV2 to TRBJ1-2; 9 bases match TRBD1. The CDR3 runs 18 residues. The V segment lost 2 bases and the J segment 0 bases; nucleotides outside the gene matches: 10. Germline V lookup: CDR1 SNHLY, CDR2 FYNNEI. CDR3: CASSERQGGYPSNYGYTF. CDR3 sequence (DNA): TGTGCCAGCAGTGAACGACAGGGGGGATACCCCTCTAACTATGGCTACACCTTC.

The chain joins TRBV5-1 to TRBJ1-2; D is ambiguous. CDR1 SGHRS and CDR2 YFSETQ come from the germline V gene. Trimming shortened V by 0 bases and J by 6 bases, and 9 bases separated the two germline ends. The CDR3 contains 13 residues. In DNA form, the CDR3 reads TGCGCCAGCAGCTTGGGGCCCCTCGATGGCTACACCTTC. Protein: CASSLGPLDGYTF.